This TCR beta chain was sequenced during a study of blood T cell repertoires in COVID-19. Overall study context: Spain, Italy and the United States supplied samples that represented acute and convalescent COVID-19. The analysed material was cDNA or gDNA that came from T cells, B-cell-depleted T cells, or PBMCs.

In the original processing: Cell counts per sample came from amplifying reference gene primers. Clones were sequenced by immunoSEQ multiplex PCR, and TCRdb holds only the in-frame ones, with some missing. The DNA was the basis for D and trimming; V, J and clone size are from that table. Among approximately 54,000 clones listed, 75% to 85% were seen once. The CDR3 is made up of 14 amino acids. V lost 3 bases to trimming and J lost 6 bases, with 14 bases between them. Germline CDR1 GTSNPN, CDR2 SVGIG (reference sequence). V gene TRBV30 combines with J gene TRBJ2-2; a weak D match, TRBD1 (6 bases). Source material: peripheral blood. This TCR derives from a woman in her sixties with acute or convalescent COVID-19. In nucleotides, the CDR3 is TGTGCCTGGAGCCGCCAGGGGTTCTCCGGGGAGCTGTTTTTT. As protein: CAWSRQGFSGELFF.